In its sample, the clone carrying this TCR beta chain was seen once. This sample is drawn from a study of blood T cell repertoires in COVID-19. Per the authors' pipeline: Counts of nucleated cells, estimated from reference gene primer amplification, were obtained. TCRdb's copy holds only in-frame clones and misses some; the assay was immunoSEQ multiplex PCR. V and J calls plus clone size are reproduced from that table; the DNA served to infer D and trimming. In the table there are roughly 380,000 clones, approximately 91% of which are singletons. Germline CDR1 is SNHLY and CDR2 is FYNNEI. Trimming at V came to 8 bases and at J to 1 base, leaving 9 bases not matched to a gene. The CDR3 spans 15 residues.

The sequenced sample consisted of peripheral blood. This rearrangement joins TRBV2 to TRBJ2-3; 7 nucleotides align to TRBD2. The sequence derives from a woman in her thirties or forties with COVID-19, enrolled during active disease. CDR3 coding DNA: TGTGCCAGCTCCCCGCGGGAGACCCGCACAGATACGCAGTATTTT. Protein: CASSPRETRTDTQYF.